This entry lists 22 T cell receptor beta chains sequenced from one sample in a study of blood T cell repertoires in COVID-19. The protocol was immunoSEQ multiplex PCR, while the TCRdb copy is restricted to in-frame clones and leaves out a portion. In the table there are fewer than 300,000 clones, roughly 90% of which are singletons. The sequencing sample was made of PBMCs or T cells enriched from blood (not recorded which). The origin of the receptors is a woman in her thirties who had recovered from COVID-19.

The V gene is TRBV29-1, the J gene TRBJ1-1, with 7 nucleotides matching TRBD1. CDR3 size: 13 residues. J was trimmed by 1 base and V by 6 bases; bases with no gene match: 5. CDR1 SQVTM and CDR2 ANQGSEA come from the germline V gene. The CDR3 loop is CSVARDRNTEAFF. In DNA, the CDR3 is TGCAGCGTCGCCAGGGACAGGAACACTGAAGCTTTCTTT.

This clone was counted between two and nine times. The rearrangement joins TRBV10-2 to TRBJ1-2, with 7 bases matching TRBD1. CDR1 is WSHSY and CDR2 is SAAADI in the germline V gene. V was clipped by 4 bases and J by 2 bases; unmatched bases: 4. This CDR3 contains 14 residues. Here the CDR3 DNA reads TGCGCCAGCAGTGGCCTGGGACAGAACTATGGCTACACCTTC. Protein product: CASSGLGQNYGYTF.

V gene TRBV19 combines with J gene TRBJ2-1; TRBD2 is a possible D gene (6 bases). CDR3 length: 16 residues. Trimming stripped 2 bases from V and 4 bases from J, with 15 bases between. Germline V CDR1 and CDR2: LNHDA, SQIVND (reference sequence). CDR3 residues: CASSIRRTGAYNEQFF. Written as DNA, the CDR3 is TGTGCCAGTAGTATAAGGAGGACGGGAGCTTACAATGAGCAGTTCTTC.

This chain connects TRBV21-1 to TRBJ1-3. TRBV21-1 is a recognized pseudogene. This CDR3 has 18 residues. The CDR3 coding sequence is TGTGCCAGCAGCAGACCCCCGGCGGGGTACTCCTCTGGAAACACCATATATTTT. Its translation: CASSRPPAGYSSGNTIYF.

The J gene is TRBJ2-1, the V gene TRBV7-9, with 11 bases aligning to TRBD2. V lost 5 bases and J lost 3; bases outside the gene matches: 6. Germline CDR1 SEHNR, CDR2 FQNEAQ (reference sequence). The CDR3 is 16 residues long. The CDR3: CASSIGLAGLYNEQFF. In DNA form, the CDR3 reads TGTGCCAGCAGCATTGGACTAGCGGGCCTCTACAATGAGCAGTTCTTC.

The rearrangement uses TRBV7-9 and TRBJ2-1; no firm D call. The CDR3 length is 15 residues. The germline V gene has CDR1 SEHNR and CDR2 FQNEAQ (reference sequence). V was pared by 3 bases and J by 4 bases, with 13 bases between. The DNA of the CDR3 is TGTGCCAGCAGCTTGAGCGCGCAAAGATACAATGAGCAGTTCTTC. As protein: CASSLSAQRYNEQFF.

Here the CDR3 DNA reads TGCGCCAGCAGCTTTGATTTAATAGGACAGACGAAAAATTCACCCCTCCACTTT. Protein: CASSFDLIGQTKNSPLHF. The gene calls are TRBV5-1 and TRBJ1-6; TRBD1 is a possible D gene (6 bases). The CDR3 loop spans 18 amino acids. With 2 bases removed from V and 7 bases from J, the gap between germline ends came to 22 bases. CDR1 SGHRS and CDR2 YFSETQ come from the germline V gene.

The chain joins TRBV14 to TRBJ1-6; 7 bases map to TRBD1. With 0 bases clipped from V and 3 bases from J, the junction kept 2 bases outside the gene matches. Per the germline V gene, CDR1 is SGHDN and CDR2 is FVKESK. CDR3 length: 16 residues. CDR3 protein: CASSQDRGFYNSPLHF. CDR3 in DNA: TGTGCCAGCAGCCAAGACAGGGGGTTCTATAATTCACCCCTCCACTTT.

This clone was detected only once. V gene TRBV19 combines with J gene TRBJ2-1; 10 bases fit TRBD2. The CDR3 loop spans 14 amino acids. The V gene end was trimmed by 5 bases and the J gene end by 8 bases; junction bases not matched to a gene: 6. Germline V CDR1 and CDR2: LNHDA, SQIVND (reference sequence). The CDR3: CASSPQGLAYEQFF. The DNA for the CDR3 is TGTGCCAGTAGTCCCCAGGGACTAGCGTATGAGCAGTTCTTC.

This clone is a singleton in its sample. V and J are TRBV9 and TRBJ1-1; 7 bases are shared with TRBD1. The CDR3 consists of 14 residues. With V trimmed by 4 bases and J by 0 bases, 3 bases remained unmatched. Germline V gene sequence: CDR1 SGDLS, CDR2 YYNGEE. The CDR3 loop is CASSSTGLNTEAFF. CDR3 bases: TGTGCCAGCAGCTCGACAGGGCTGAACACTGAAGCTTTCTTT.

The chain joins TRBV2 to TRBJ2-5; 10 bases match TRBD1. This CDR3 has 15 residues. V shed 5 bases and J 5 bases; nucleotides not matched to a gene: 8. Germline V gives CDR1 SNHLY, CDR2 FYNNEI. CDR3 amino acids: CASSNRQGAWETQYF. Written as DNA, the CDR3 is TGTGCCAGCAGTAACAGACAGGGGGCCTGGGAGACCCAGTACTTC.

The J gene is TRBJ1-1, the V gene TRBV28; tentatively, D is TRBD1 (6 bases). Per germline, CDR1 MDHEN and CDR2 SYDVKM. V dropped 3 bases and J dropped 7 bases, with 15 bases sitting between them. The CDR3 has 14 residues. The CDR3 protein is CASSFSLGAGEAFF. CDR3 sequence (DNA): TGTGCCAGCAGTTTTAGTTTGGGGGCGGGTGAAGCTTTCTTT.

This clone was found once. The CDR3 here is CASSQEQRGQGDIQYF. The CDR3 bases are TGCGCCAGCAGCCAAGAACAGAGGGGGCAGGGGGACATTCAGTACTTC. This chain uses TRBV4-1 with TRBJ2-4; 7 bases are a match to TRBD1. Per the germline V gene, CDR1 is MGHRA and CDR2 is YSYEKL. The CDR3 spans 16 residues. Trimming took 0 bases from V and 8 from J; bases not matched to a gene: 10.

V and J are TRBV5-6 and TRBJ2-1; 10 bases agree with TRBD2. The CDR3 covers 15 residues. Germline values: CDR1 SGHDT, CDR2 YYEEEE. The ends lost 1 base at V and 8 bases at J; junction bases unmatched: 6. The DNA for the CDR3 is TGTGCCAGCAGCTTGCTAGCGGGAGTTCGCGATGAGCAGTTCTTC. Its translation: CASSLLAGVRDEQFF. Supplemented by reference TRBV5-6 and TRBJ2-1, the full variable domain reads DAGVTQSPTHLIKTRGQQVTLRCSPKSGHDTVSWYQQALGQGPQFIFQYYEEEERQRGNFPDRFSGHQFPNYSSELNVNALLLGDSALYLCASSLLAGVRDEQFFGPGTRLTVL.

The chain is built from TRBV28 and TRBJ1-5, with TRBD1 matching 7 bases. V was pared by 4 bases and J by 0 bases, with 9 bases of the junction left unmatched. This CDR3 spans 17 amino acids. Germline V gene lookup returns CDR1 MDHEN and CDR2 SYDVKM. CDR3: CASSSNTGTASNQPQHF. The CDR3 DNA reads TGTGCCAGCAGTTCTAACACCGGGACAGCTAGCAATCAGCCCCAGCATTTT.

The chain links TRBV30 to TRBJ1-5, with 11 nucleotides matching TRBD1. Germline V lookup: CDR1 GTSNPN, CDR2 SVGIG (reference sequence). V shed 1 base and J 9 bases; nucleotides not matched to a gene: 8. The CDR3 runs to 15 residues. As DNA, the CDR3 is TGTGCCTGGAGTGGAGGACAGGGGGCCACTTGGCCCCAGCATTTT. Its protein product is CAWSGGQGATWPQHF.

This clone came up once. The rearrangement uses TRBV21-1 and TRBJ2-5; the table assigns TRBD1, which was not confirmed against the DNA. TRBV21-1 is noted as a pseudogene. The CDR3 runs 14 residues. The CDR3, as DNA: TGTGCCAGCAGCCTGGGACAACTCCAAGAGACCCAGTACTTC. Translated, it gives CASSLGQLQETQYF.

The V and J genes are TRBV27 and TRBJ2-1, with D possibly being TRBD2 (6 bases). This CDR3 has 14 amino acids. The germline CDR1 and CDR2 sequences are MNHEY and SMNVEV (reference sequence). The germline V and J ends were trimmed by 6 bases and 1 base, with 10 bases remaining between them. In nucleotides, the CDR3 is TGTGCCAGCAGATACGGGACTTCCTACAATGAGCAGTTCTTC. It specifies CASRYGTSYNEQFF.

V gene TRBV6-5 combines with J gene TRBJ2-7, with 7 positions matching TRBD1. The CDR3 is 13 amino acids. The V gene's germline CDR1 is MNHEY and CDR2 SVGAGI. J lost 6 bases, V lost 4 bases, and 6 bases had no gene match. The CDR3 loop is CASSSHRGGEQYF. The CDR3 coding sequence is TGTGCCAGCAGTTCTCACAGGGGTGGCGAGCAGTACTTC.

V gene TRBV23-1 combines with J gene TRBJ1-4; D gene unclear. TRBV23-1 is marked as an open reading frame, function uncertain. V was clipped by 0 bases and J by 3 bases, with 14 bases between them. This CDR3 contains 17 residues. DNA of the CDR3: TGCGCCAGCAGTCAATCCGGGCATCGGGAGCCTAATGAAAAACTGTTTTTT. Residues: CASSQSGHREPNEKLFF.

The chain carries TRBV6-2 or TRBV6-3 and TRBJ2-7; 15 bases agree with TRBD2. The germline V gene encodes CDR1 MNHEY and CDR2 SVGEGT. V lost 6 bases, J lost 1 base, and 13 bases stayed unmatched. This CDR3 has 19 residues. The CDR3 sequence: CASSPPGLAGGLSSYEQYF. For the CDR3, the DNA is TGTGCCAGCAGCCCCCCGGGACTAGCGGGAGGACTCTCGTCCTACGAGCAGTACTTC.

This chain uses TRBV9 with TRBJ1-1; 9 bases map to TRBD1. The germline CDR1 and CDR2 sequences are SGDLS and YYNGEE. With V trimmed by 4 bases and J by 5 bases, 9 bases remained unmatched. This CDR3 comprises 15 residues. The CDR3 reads CASSPRTGVGTEAFF. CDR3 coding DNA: TGTGCCAGCAGCCCCCGGACAGGGGTGGGGACTGAAGCTTTCTTT.